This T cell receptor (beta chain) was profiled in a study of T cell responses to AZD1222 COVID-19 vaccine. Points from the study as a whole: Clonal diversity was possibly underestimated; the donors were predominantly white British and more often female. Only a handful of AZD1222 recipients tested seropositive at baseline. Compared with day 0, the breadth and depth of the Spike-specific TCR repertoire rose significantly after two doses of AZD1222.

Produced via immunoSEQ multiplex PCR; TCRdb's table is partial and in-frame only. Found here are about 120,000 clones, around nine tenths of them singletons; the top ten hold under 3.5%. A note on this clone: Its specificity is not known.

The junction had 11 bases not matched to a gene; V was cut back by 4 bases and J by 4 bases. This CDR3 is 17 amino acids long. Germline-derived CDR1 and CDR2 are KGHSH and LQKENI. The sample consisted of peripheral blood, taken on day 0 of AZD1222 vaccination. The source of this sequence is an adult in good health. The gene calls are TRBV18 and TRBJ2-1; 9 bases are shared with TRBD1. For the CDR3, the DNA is TGTGCCAGCTCACTTTCCTCGGACAGGGGAGATTACAATGAGCAGTTCTTC. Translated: CASSLSSDRGDYNEQFF.